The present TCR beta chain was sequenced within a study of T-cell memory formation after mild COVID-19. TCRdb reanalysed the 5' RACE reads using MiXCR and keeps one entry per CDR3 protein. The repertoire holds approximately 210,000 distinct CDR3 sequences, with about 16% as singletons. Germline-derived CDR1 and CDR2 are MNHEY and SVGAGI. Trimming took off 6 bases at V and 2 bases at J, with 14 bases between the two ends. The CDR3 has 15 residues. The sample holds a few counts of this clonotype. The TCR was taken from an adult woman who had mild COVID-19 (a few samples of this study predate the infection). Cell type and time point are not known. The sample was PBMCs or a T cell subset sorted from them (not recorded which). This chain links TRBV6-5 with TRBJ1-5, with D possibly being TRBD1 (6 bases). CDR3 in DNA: TGTGCCAGCAGCCGCCTACAGGGCGGCAATCAGCCCCAGCATTTT. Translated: CASSRLQGGNQPQHF.